This entry lists 10 T cell receptor beta chains sequenced from one sample in a study of CD8 T cells in Susac syndrome (dated by TCRdb to about 2019). The library was prepared using the immunoSEQ multiplex PCR assay. RNA was extracted using the RNeasy kit, and about 0.5 to 1 ug of the RNA was reverse transcribed with random hexamers. Using fastp trimming at Q25 and MiXCR clonotype assembly, TCRdb reanalyzed the public sequencing data and kept in-frame beta chains. Rows merge per CDR3 protein into single entries with the most common DNA and genes. Recorded for this sample are 200,000 to 300,000 distinct CDR3 sequences; 90% to 97% of them occurred a single time. The ten top clones hold approximately 0.094% of the sample. What was sequenced was CD4+ T cells from PBMCs. The source is a human donor with Susac syndrome.

The gene calls are TRBV30 and TRBJ2-2, with unresolved D. The CDR3 length is 14 residues. V lost 3 bases and J 5 bases, leaving 13 bases between the germline ends. CDR1 and CDR2 (germline): GTSNPN, SVGIG (reference sequence). DNA of the CDR3: TGTGCCTGGAGGTCCGACGGAAGGACCGGGGAGCTGTTTTTT. This sequence encodes CAWRSDGRTGELFF.

In nucleotides, the CDR3 is TGTGCCAGCAGCGCACGGGGTTGGACGCGGCTTGGCTACACCTTC. This translates into CASSARGWTRLGYTF. The chain combines TRBV6-6 with TRBJ1-2; D ambiguous. V gave up 6 bases and J gave up 7 bases, with 21 bases separating them. Germline values: CDR1 MNHNY, CDR2 SVGAGI (reference sequence). This CDR3 is 15 amino acids long.

The table lists this clonotype with a count of one. The rearrangement links TRBV3-1 to TRBJ2-5; 7 bases fit TRBD1. This CDR3 spans 17 amino acids. V gave up 2 bases and J gave up 1 base; unmatched junction bases: 10. Per the germline V gene, CDR1 is LGHDT and CDR2 is YNNKEL (reference sequence). DNA of the CDR3: TGTGCCAGCAGCCAAAGACGTAGGGGGCCCGTCCAAGAGACCCAGTACTTC. Translation gives CASSQRRRGPVQETQYF.

The sample holds one count of this clonotype. The J gene is TRBJ2-7, the V gene TRBV29-1, with 7 bases fitting TRBD1. The CDR3 runs to 13 residues. Germline CDR1 is SQVTM and CDR2 is ANQGSEA. V was clipped by 7 bases and J by 2 bases; unmatched bases: 8. CDR3 coding DNA: TGCAGCGCTACTTCCGGACAGGCCTACGAGCAGTACTTC. Its protein is CSATSGQAYEQYF.

The CDR3 loop reads CASTLDGENTEAFF. CDR3 DNA sequence: TGTGCCAGCACGCTGGACGGAGAGAACACTGAAGCTTTCTTT. The chain couples TRBV11-2 to TRBJ1-1; D gene ambiguous. Trimming removed 7 bases at V and 1 base at J, with 13 bases between. The CDR3 consists of 14 residues. CDR1 and CDR2 (germline): SGHAT, FQNNGV.

V gene TRBV4-2 combines with J gene TRBJ1-1; weak D call: TRBD1 (5 bases). The V gene's germline CDR1 is LGHNA and CDR2 YNFKEQ. The CDR3 sequence is 13 residues long. V lost 4 bases and J lost 8, with 14 bases in between. The CDR3 DNA reads TGTGCCAGCAGCCTAGGGGCGGAACGGGAAGCTTTCTTT. This codes for CASSLGAEREAFF.

V and J are TRBV29-1 and TRBJ2-3, with D perhaps TRBD1 (5 bases). The germline V gene encodes CDR1 SQVTM and CDR2 ANQGSEA. V lost 3 bases to trimming and J lost 3 bases, with 10 bases between them. The length of the CDR3 is 13 residues. CDR3 DNA: TGCAGCGTTGATAGGCAGGGAACAGATACGCAGTATTTT. Amino acid sequence: CSVDRQGTDTQYF.

This sequence joins TRBV19 and TRBJ1-2; TRBD1 aligns across 8 bases. V shed 5 bases and J 4 bases; nucleotides not matched to a gene: 6. The germline CDR1 and CDR2 sequences are LNHDA and SQIVND (reference sequence). The CDR3 length is 14 residues. The CDR3 DNA follows: TGTGCCAGTAGTCCGACAGGGGTGAGCTATGGCTACACCTTC. This codes for CASSPTGVSYGYTF.

The J gene is TRBJ1-1, the V gene TRBV18; D may be TRBD1 (5 bases). V lost 3 bases, J lost 8 bases, and 10 bases lay in between. Germline V gene sequence: CDR1 KGHSH, CDR2 LQKENI. The CDR3 loop spans 12 amino acids. CDR3 region: CASSPTGGEAFF. Here the CDR3 DNA reads TGTGCCAGCTCACCCACAGGCGGGGAAGCTTTCTTT. Combining the CDR3 with reference TRBV18 and TRBJ1-1 gives the whole variable domain NAGVMQNPRHLVRRRGQEARLRCSPMKGHSHVYWYRQLPEEGLKFMVYLQKENIIDESGMPKERFSAEFPKEGPSILRIQQVVRGDSAAYFCASSPTGGEAFFGQGTRLTVV.

V usage is TRBV24-1 and J usage is TRBJ1-2; D not certain. There are 14 residues in the CDR3. Trimming stripped 3 bases from V and 5 bases from J, with 12 bases between. The germline V gene has CDR1 KGHDR and CDR2 SFDVKD. The CDR3 DNA is TGTGCCACCAGTGATATTGGTCAGTCGTATGGCTACACCTTC. Protein product: CATSDIGQSYGYTF.